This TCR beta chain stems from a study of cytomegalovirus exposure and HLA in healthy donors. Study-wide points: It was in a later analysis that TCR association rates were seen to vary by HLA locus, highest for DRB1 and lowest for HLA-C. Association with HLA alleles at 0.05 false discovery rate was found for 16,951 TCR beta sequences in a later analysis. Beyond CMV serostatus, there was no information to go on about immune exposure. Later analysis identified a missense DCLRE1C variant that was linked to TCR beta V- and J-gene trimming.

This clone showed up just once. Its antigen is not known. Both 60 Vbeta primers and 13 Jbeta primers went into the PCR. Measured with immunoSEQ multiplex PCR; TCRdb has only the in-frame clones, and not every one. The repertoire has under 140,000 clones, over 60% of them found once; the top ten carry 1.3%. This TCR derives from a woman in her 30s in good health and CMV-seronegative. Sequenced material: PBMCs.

CDR3 in amino acids: CASSLPLGGVHEQYF. CDR3 nucleotide sequence: TGTGCCAGCAGCCTCCCTTTAGGGGGGGTCCACGAGCAGTACTTC. This chain connects TRBV7-8 to TRBJ2-7, with D maybe TRBD2 (7 bases). The CDR3 is 15 residues long. V lost 5 bases, J lost 5 bases, and 19 bases lay in between. Germline V lookup: CDR1 SGHVS, CDR2 FQNEAQ.